The following is a TCR beta chain sequence with its context. Its matching antigen is unknown. Sequencing was designed to attain a depth spanning 1 in 200,000 to 1 in 1 million T cells. Profiling relied on immunoSEQ multiplex PCR, and the TCRdb table lists in-frame clones only, not all of them. The profile covers more than 150,000 clones, with around three quarters appearing a single time and around 15% taken by the ten largest. The source of the sample is a study of cytotoxic CD8 clonotypes in ibrutinib-treated CLL. Study-level information: Investigators collected response samples after a median around twelve months of treatment, range 6 to 36. Notes on the study in general: Rare overall, public clonotypes shrank or held steady under therapy.

Trimming removed 5 bases from V and 0 bases from J, with 19 bases in between. Germline assignment: CDR1 SGHTA and CDR2 FQGNSA. The CDR3 loop spans 18 amino acids. The sequences come from PBMCs, collected after 24 months of ibrutinib treatment. The TCR was taken from a human donor with chronic lymphocytic leukemia. The rearrangement links TRBV7-2 to TRBJ1-4; D is ambiguous. The CDR3 DNA is TGTGCCAGCAGCCTAAATCCCTCCATGGGCGCAACTAATGAAAAACTGTTTTTT. The encoded protein is CASSLNPSMGATNEKLFF.